This T cell receptor beta chain was obtained from a study of beta chain features in type 1 diabetes. On the study more broadly: Sorted cells, approximately 110 million in number, were examined across all samples. Findings of the study overall: There were fewer insertions and more deletions at the VDJ junctions of type 1 diabetes patients. Researchers caution that PCR might favor shorter templates, equally among patients and controls. People with Type 1 diabetes carried modestly yet significantly shorter TCRB CDR3s in all four CD4+ subsets.

This CDR3 has 15 residues. CDR1 is LGHNA, CDR2 YSLEER, per germline. J was trimmed by 10 bases and V by 0 bases; bases with no gene match: 8. This clone has only a few counts. Its specificity is unknown. The sequenced template was cDNA made from the entire isolated RNA. Data came from immunoSEQ multiplex PCR; TCRdb stores just in-frame clones and leaves some out. The data contain 600,000 or so clones, over 11% of them singletons. CD45RO/CCR7/CD25/CD127/CD95/CD27 separated CD4+ naive, central memory, regulatory and stem cell-like memory cells by sorting. The chain links TRBV4-3 to TRBJ2-1; 8 bases line up with TRBD1. Sequences were obtained from naive CD4+ T cells from blood. This clonotype was sampled from a man between 18 and 29 years old with type 1 diabetes. CDR3 sequence (DNA): TGCGCCAGCAGCCAAGATAGGGCAGGGGGCTACGAGCAGTTCTTC. Its protein product is CASSQDRAGGYEQFF.